This TCR beta chain was recovered during a study of memory CD4+ T cells and cytomegalovirus serostatus. Original handling: After removing out-of-frame reads, 2 million to 2.5 million distinct TCRbeta sequences remained. TCRdb keeps only in-frame clones here, not all; method: immunoSEQ multiplex PCR. V, J and clone size reflect that table, while D and trimming were determined from the DNA. This sample has approximately 46,000 clones, with around 74% found just once. Study results and limitations: CD4+ memory repertoires contained about two fifths of the 164 reported CMV TCRbeta sequences.

The CDR3 runs to 11 residues. V lost 5 bases to trimming and J lost 8 bases; unmatched junction nucleotides: 0. CDR1 and CDR2 from the germline V gene are DFQATT and SNEGSKA (reference sequence). The sort gate was single viable CD3+CD4+CD8-CD45RO+ cells for memory CD4+ T cells. CMV serostatus came from serum IgG against pp150, pp28, p38, p52. This clone is deemed medium-sized. Its antigen is not known. The chain carries TRBV20-1 and TRBJ1-6, with TRBD1 identical over 7 bases. The sequencing sample was made of memory CD4+ T cells from blood. The TCR originated in an adult in good health and CMV-seronegative. CDR3 coding DNA: TGCAGTGCTGGACAGGATTCACCCCTCCACTTT. Its translation is CSAGQDSPLHF.